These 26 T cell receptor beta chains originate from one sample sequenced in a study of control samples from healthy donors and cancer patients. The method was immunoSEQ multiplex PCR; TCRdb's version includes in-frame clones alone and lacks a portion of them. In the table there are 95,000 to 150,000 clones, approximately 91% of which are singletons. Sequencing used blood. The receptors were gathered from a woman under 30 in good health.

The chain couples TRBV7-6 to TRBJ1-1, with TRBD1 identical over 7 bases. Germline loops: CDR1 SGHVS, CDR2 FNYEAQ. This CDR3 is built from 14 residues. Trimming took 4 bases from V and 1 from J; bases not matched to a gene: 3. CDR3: CASSSGQPNTEAFF. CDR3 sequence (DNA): TGTGCCAGCAGCTCGGGACAGCCGAACACTGAAGCTTTCTTT.

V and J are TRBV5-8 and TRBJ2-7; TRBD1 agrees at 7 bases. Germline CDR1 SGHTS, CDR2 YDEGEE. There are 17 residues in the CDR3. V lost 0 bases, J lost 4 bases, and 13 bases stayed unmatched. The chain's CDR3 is CASSLVIRDRESYEQYF. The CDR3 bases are TGTGCCAGCAGCTTGGTTATCCGAGACAGGGAAAGTTACGAGCAGTACTTC.

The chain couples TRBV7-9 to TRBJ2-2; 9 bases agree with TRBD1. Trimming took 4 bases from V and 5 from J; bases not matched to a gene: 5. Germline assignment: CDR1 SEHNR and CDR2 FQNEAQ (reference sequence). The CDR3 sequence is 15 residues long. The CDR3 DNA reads TGTGCCAGCAGCTCACAGGGGGCGCGGACCGGGGAGCTGTTTTTT. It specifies CASSSQGARTGELFF.

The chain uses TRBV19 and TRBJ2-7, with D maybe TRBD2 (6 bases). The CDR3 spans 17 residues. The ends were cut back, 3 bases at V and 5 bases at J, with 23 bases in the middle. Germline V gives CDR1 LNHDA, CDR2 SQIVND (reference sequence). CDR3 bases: TGTGCCAGTAGTATGCGGGGCGGATCGGACGACTATAACGAGCAGTACTTC. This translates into CASSMRGGSDDYNEQYF.

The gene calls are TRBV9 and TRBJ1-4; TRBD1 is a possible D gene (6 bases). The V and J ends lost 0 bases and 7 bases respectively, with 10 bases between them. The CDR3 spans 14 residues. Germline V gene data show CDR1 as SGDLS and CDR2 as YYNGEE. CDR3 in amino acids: CASSVAGGVEKLFF. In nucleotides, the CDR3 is TGTGCCAGCAGCGTAGCGGGGGGCGTTGAAAAACTGTTTTTT. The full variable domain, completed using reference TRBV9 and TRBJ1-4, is DSGVTQTPKHLITATGQRVTLRCSPRSGDLSVYWYQQSLDQGLQFLIQYYNGEERAKGNILERFSAQQFPDLHSELNLSSLELGDSALYFCASSVAGGVEKLFFGSGTQLSVL.

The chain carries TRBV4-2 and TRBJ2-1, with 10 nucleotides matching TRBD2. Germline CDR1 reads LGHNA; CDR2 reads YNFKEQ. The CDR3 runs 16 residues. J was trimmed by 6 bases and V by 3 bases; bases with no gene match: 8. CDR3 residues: CASSHNAGTSVNEQFF. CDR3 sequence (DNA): TGTGCCAGCAGCCATAATGCAGGGACTAGCGTCAATGAGCAGTTCTTC.

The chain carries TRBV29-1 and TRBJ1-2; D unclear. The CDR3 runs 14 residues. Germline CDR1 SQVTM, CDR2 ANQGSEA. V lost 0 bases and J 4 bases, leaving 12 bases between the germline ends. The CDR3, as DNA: TGCAGCGTTGAAGATACTGGGGTCGGCTATGGCTACACCTTC. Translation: CSVEDTGVGYGYTF. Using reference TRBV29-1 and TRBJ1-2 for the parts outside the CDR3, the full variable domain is SAVISQKPSRDICQRGTSLTIQCQVDSQVTMMFWYRQQPGQSLTLIATANQGSEATYESGFVIDKFPISRPNLTFSTLTVSNMSPEDSSIYLCSVEDTGVGYGYTFGSGTRLTVV.

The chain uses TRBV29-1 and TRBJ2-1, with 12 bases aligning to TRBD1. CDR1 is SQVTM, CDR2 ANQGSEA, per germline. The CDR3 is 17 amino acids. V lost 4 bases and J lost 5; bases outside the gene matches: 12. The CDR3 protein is CSVVLGTGGLLDNEQFF. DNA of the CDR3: TGCAGCGTTGTTTTGGGGACAGGGGGCTTATTGGACAATGAGCAGTTCTTC.

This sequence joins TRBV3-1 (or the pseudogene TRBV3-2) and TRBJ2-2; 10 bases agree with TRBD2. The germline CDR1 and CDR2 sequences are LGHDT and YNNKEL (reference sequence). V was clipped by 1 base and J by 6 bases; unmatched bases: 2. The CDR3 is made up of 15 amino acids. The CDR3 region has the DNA TGTGCCAGCAGCCAAGTTAGCGGGGGGTCCGGGGAGCTGTTTTTT. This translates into CASSQVSGGSGELFF.

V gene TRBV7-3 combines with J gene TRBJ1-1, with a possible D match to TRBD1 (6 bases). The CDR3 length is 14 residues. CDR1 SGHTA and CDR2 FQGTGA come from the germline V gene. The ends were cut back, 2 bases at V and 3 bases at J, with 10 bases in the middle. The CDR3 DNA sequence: TGTGCCAGCAGCTTAGGTGGGACATACACTGAAGCTTTCTTT. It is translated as CASSLGGTYTEAFF.

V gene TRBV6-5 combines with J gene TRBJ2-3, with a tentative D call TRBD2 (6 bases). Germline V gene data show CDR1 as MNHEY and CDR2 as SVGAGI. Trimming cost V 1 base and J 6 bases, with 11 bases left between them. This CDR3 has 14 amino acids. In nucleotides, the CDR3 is TGTGCCAGCAGTTACTTGAGGAGCGGGGATACGCAGTATTTT. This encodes CASSYLRSGDTQYF.

The CDR3 protein is CASSFNRGAEPEAFF. The CDR3 DNA reads as TGTGCCAGCAGCTTTAACAGGGGGGCTGAGCCTGAAGCTTTCTTT. This rearrangement joins TRBV7-2 to TRBJ1-1; the match to TRBD1 covers 8 bases. CDR1 and CDR2 (germline): SGHTA, FQGNSA. This CDR3 has 15 residues. V lost 3 bases to trimming and J lost 6 bases; unmatched junction nucleotides: 9.

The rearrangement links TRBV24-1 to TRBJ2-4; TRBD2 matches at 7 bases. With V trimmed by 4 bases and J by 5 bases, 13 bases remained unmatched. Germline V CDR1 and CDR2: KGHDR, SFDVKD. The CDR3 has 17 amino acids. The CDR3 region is CATSDGRGLAAQNIQYF. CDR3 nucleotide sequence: TGTGCCACCAGTGACGGAAGGGGTCTAGCGGCCCAAAACATTCAGTACTTC.

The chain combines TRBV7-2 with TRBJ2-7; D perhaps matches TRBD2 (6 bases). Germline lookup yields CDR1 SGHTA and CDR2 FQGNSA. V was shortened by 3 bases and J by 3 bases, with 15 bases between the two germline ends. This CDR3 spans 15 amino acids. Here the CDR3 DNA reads TGTGCCAGCAGCTTGGGCGGGGCCACCTACTACGAGCAGTACTTC. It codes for CASSLGGATYYEQYF.

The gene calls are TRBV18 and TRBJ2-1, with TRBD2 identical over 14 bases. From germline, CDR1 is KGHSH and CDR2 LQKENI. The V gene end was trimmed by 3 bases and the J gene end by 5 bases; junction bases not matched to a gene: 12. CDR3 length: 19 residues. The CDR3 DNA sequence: TGTGCCAGCTCACCCGCAGGTGGGACTAGCGGGGGCGAGAACAATGAGCAGTTCTTC. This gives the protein CASSPAGGTSGGENNEQFF.

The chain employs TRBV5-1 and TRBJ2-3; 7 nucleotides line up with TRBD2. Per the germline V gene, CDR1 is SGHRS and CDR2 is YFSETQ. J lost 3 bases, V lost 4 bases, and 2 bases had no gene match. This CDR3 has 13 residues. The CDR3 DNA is TGCGCCAGCAGCACCGGGGGGACAGATACGCAGTATTTT. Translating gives CASSTGGTDTQYF. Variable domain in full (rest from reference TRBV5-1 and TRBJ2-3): KAGVTQTPRYLIKTRGQQVTLSCSPISGHRSVSWYQQTPGQGLQFLFEYFSETQRNKGNFPGRFSGRQFSNSRSEMNVSTLELGDSALYLCASSTGGTDTQYFGPGTRLTVL.

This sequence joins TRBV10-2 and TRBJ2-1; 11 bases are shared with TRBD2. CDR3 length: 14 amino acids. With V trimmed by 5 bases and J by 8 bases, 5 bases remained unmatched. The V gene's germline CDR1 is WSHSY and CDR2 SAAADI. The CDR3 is CASSTSGSIDEQFF. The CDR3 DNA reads TGCGCCAGCAGTACTAGCGGGAGTATCGATGAGCAGTTCTTC.

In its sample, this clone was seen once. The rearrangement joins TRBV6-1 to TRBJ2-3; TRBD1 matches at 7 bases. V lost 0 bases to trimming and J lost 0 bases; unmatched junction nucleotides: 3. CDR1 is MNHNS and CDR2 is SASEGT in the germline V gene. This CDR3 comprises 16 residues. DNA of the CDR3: TGTGCCAGCAGTGAAGCGAGGGGGCTAAGCACAGATACGCAGTATTTT. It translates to CASSEARGLSTDTQYF.

The CDR3 DNA reads as TGTGCCAGCAGTTACGGGATTAGCGGGAGAGGTTCAGATACGCAGTATTTT. Its protein product is CASSYGISGRGSDTQYF. The rearrangement links TRBV6-7 to TRBJ2-3; 9 bases map to TRBD2. TRBV6-7 is recorded as an ORF, its role being uncertain. The junction had 10 bases not matched to a gene; V was cut back by 2 bases and J by 4 bases. The CDR3 runs to 17 residues.

DNA for the CDR3: TGTGCCAGTAGGCCGGCCACCGGACTTTTAAGGGGCTATTCACCCCTCCACTTT. Its protein is CASRPATGLLRGYSPLHF. The chain has TRBV19 and TRBJ1-6; maybe TRBD1 (5 bases). The CDR3 extends over 18 amino acids. From germline, CDR1 is LNHDA and CDR2 SQIVND (reference sequence). V gave up 6 bases and J gave up 8 bases, with 26 bases separating them. Combining the CDR3 with reference TRBV19 and TRBJ1-6 gives the whole variable domain DGGITQSPKYLFRKEGQNVTLSCEQNLNHDAMYWYRQDPGQGLRLIYYSQIVNDFQKGDIAEGYSVSREKKESFPLTVTSAQKNPTAFYLCASRPATGLLRGYSPLHFGNGTRLTVT.

Written as DNA, the CDR3 is TGTGCCAGCAGCTTGCGGCCAGGAGGGCGGGGGGCGCTCACAGATACGCAGTATTTT. This codes for CASSLRPGGRGALTDTQYF. The chain employs TRBV7-3 and TRBJ2-3, with TRBD2 matching 8 bases. V trimming: 3 bases; J trimming: 2 bases; junction bases outside the gene matches: 16. Germline CDR1 SGHTA, CDR2 FQGTGA. This CDR3 is built from 19 residues.

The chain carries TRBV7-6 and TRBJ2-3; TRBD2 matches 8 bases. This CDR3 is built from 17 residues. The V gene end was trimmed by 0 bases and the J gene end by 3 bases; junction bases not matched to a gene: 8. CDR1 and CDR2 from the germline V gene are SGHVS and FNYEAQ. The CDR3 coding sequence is TGTGCCAGCAGCTTAGCAGTCGCTAGCGGGCAGACAGATACGCAGTATTTT. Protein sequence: CASSLAVASGQTDTQYF.

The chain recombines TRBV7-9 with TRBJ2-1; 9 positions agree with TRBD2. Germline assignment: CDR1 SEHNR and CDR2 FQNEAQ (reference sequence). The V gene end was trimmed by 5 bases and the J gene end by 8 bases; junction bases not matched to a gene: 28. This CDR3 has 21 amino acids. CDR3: CASSRIANLLAGFPRGDEQFF. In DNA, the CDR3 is TGTGCCAGCAGCAGGATCGCGAACCTACTAGCGGGCTTCCCCAGGGGGGATGAGCAGTTCTTC.

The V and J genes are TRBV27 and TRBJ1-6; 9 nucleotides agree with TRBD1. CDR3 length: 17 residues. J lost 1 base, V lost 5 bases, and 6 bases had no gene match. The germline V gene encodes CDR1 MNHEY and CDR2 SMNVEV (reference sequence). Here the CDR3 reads CASSTRQGVSYNSPLHF. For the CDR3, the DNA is TGTGCCAGCAGTACCCGACAGGGGGTTTCCTATAATTCACCCCTCCACTTT.

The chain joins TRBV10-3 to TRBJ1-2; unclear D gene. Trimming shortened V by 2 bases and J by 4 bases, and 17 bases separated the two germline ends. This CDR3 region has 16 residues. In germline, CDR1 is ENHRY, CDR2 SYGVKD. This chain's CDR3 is CAISESLELGGYGYTF. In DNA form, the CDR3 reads TGTGCCATCAGTGAGAGTTTAGAACTAGGAGGCTATGGCTACACCTTC.

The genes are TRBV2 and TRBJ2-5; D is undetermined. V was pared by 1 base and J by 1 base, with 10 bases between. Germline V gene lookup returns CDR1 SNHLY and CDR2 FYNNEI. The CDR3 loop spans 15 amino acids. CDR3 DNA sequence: TGTGCCAGCAGTGAAGATGGGGTCTCCCAAGAGACCCAGTACTTC. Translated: CASSEDGVSQETQYF.